These T cell receptor beta chains were read from a single sample in a study of blood T cells in healthy people across ages. In TCRdb, the 5' RACE reads were re-called with MiXCR into one record per CDR3 protein. The table includes about 800,000 distinct CDR3 sequences, roughly 25% detected once. These records were also assigned to another study, of T cells of mothers and their children.

Input material: blood. Every receptor here comes from a boy younger than 18 in good health. CDR3s include the opening cysteine and the closing phenylalanine or tryptophan. D genes are given only for firm matches. Some rows have no size entry. The others give once, few or many, or a class for an expanded clone.

j_call: TRBJ1-2
clone_size: few
v_call: TRBV7-9
d_call: -
cdr3_aa: CASSFSGPTTIRGYTF
cdr3_nt: TGTGCCAGCAGCTTTTCTGGCCCAACAACTATTCGTGGCTACACCTTC

j_call: TRBJ2-1
clone_size: -
v_call: TRBV6-2/TRBV6-3
d_call: -
cdr3_aa: CASSYLSDSYNEQFF
cdr3_nt: TGTGCCAGCAGTTACTTATCGGACAGCTACAATGAGCAGTTCTTC

j_call: TRBJ2-2
clone_size: -
v_call: TRBV12-3/TRBV12-4
d_call: -
cdr3_aa: CASSFNIGGTGELFF
cdr3_nt: TGTGCCAGCAGTTTCAACATCGGGGGTACCGGGGAGCTGTTTTTT

j_call: TRBJ2-7
clone_size: -
v_call: TRBV29-1
d_call: -
cdr3_aa: CSVVFPGTSLQEQYF
cdr3_nt: TGCAGCGTTGTTTTTCCGGGGACTTCCTTACAAGAGCAGTACTTC

j_call: TRBJ1-5
clone_size: few
v_call: TRBV20-1
d_call: TRBD1
cdr3_aa: CSAEDRGYQPQHF
cdr3_nt: TGCAGTGCTGAAGACAGGGGCTATCAGCCCCAGCATTTT

j_call: TRBJ2-5
clone_size: few
v_call: TRBV6-5
d_call: TRBD1
cdr3_aa: CASSYGTGRQETQYF
cdr3_nt: TGTGCCAGCAGTTACGGGACAGGGCGACAAGAGACCCAGTACTTC

j_call: TRBJ2-2
clone_size: few
v_call: TRBV6-6
d_call: -
cdr3_aa: CASSYVSGTGELFF
cdr3_nt: TGTGCCAGCAGTTACGTCTCGGGTACCGGGGAGCTGTTTTTT

j_call: TRBJ2-5
clone_size: -
v_call: TRBV20-1
d_call: TRBD1
cdr3_aa: CSARSDRGEETQYF
cdr3_nt: TGCAGTGCTAGGAGCGACAGGGGGGAGGAGACCCAGTACTTC

j_call: TRBJ2-2
clone_size: -
v_call: TRBV11-2
d_call: -
cdr3_aa: CASSLIGANTGELFF
cdr3_nt: TGTGCCAGCAGCCTTATAGGCGCGAACACCGGGGAGCTGTTTTTT

j_call: TRBJ2-7
clone_size: few
v_call: TRBV3-1
d_call: -
cdr3_aa: CASSLAVGRSSYEQYF
cdr3_nt: TGTGCCAGCAGCCTAGCTGTCGGCAGGAGCTCCTACGAGCAGTACTTC

j_call: TRBJ2-3
clone_size: few
v_call: TRBV28
d_call: TRBD2
cdr3_aa: CASSMGGEGTDTQYF
cdr3_nt: TGTGCCAGCAGTATGGGGGGGGAGGGGACAGATACGCAGTATTTT

j_call: TRBJ2-5
clone_size: -
v_call: TRBV12-3/TRBV12-4
d_call: TRBD2
cdr3_aa: CASSRVAGPQETQYF
cdr3_nt: TGTGCCAGCAGCCGGGTAGCGGGTCCCCAAGAGACCCAGTACTTC

j_call: TRBJ2-5
clone_size: many
v_call: TRBV11-2
d_call: -
cdr3_aa: CASSLDSETQYF
cdr3_nt: TGTGCCAGCAGCTTAGATAGTGAGACCCAGTACTTC

j_call: TRBJ2-2
clone_size: -
v_call: TRBV29-1
d_call: -
cdr3_aa: CSALLGTGELFF
cdr3_nt: TGCAGCGCCCTATTAGGAACCGGGGAGCTGTTTTTT

j_call: TRBJ2-1
clone_size: -
v_call: TRBV3-1
d_call: -
cdr3_aa: CASSLTVGGRSYNEQFF
cdr3_nt: TGTGCCAGCAGCCTGACAGTCGGGGGCCGCTCCTACAATGAGCAGTTCTTC

j_call: TRBJ2-3
clone_size: few
v_call: TRBV5-1
d_call: -
cdr3_aa: CASSYGATERDTQYF
cdr3_nt: TGCGCCAGCAGCTACGGAGCTACTGAAAGAGATACGCAGTATTTT

j_call: TRBJ2-1
clone_size: -
v_call: TRBV29-1
d_call: TRBD2
cdr3_aa: CSATGTSPHEQFF
cdr3_nt: TGCAGCGCTACCGGGACTAGTCCACATGAGCAGTTCTTC

j_call: TRBJ2-2
clone_size: -
v_call: TRBV24-1
d_call: -
cdr3_aa: CATSDERTGELFF
cdr3_nt: TGTGCCACCAGTGATGAGAGGACCGGGGAGCTGTTTTTT

j_call: TRBJ2-2
clone_size: few
v_call: TRBV6-2/TRBV6-3
d_call: TRBD1
cdr3_aa: CASSYPTTGAGNTGELFF
cdr3_nt: TGTGCCAGCAGTTACCCCACGACAGGGGCCGGGAACACCGGGGAGCTGTTTTTT

j_call: TRBJ1-2
clone_size: -
v_call: TRBV6-5
d_call: -
cdr3_aa: CASSYSLSGRNYGYTF
cdr3_nt: TGTGCCAGCAGTTACTCATTGTCGGGCCGAAACTATGGCTACACCTTC

j_call: TRBJ1-2
clone_size: -
v_call: TRBV27
d_call: -
cdr3_aa: CASSLGGKGGYTF
cdr3_nt: TGTGCCAGCAGTTTAGGGGGGAAAGGGGGCTACACCTTC

j_call: TRBJ2-7
clone_size: many
v_call: TRBV28
d_call: TRBD1
cdr3_aa: CASSFDRAYEQYF
cdr3_nt: TGTGCCAGCAGCTTCGACAGGGCCTACGAGCAGTACTTC

j_call: TRBJ1-1
clone_size: -
v_call: TRBV29-1
d_call: -
cdr3_aa: CSVEIRTNTEAFF
cdr3_nt: TGCAGCGTTGAGATACGTACGAACACTGAAGCTTTCTTT

j_call: TRBJ2-5
clone_size: few
v_call: TRBV7-9
d_call: -
cdr3_aa: CASSLARDMETQYF
cdr3_nt: TGTGCCAGCAGCTTAGCCCGGGATATGGAGACCCAGTACTTC

j_call: TRBJ1-5
clone_size: -
v_call: TRBV15
d_call: -
cdr3_aa: CATSSQAQPQHF
cdr3_nt: TGTGCCACCAGCAGCCAGGCCCAGCCCCAGCATTTT

j_call: TRBJ2-3
clone_size: many
v_call: TRBV2
d_call: TRBD2
cdr3_aa: CASSEGGTSGGAITDTQYF
cdr3_nt: TGTGCCAGCAGTGAAGGGGGGACTAGCGGGGGGGCCATCACAGATACGCAGTATTTT

j_call: TRBJ1-2
clone_size: few
v_call: TRBV29-1
d_call: -
cdr3_aa: CSVGALGGGETF
cdr3_nt: TGCAGCGTTGGGGCTTTAGGTGGAGGGGAAACCTTC

j_call: TRBJ2-7
clone_size: -
v_call: TRBV7-6
d_call: TRBD1
cdr3_aa: CASSPRGNTGGYEQYF
cdr3_nt: TGTGCCAGCAGCCCCCGGGGGAATACAGGGGGGTACGAGCAGTACTTC

j_call: TRBJ2-5
clone_size: -
v_call: TRBV11-2
d_call: -
cdr3_aa: CASSFFGGLETQYF
cdr3_nt: TGTGCCAGCAGCTTCTTTGGGGGCTTGGAGACCCAGTACTTC

j_call: TRBJ1-1
clone_size: -
v_call: TRBV5-1
d_call: TRBD1
cdr3_aa: CASSQPDRVNTGAFF
cdr3_nt: TGCGCCAGCAGCCAGCCCGACAGGGTAAACACTGGAGCTTTCTTT

j_call: TRBJ1-5
clone_size: few
v_call: TRBV4-3
d_call: -
cdr3_aa: CASSRAFGDQPQHF
cdr3_nt: TGCGCCAGCAGCCGGGCGTTTGGGGATCAGCCCCAGCATTTT

j_call: TRBJ2-7
clone_size: -
v_call: TRBV4-1
d_call: TRBD2
cdr3_aa: CASSQDTATSGRYEQYF
cdr3_nt: TGCGCCAGCAGCCAAGATACGGCGACTAGCGGCCGATACGAGCAGTACTTC

j_call: TRBJ1-2
clone_size: once
v_call: TRBV2
d_call: -
cdr3_aa: CASNEQGIANYGYTF
cdr3_nt: TGTGCCAGCAACGAACAGGGTATAGCCAACTATGGCTACACCTTC

j_call: TRBJ2-5
clone_size: few
v_call: TRBV28
d_call: -
cdr3_aa: CASSLPGATQYF
cdr3_nt: TGTGCCAGCAGTTTACCGGGTGCAACCCAGTACTTC

j_call: TRBJ2-3
clone_size: -
v_call: TRBV5-6
d_call: TRBD2
cdr3_aa: CASSFGGGSDTQYF
cdr3_nt: TGTGCCAGCAGCTTCGGGGGGGGCTCAGATACGCAGTATTTT

j_call: TRBJ2-5
clone_size: -
v_call: TRBV10-3
d_call: -
cdr3_aa: CAISPDGNPSGIQYF
cdr3_nt: TGTGCCATCAGCCCCGACGGGAACCCCAGTGGGATCCAGTACTTC

j_call: TRBJ1-2
clone_size: -
v_call: TRBV7-3
d_call: -
cdr3_aa: CASSPGPGMGYGYTF
cdr3_nt: TGTGCCAGCAGCCCAGGGCCGGGGATGGGGTATGGCTACACCTTC

j_call: TRBJ1-2
clone_size: -
v_call: TRBV5-5
d_call: TRBD1
cdr3_aa: CASSLQGTDYGYTF
cdr3_nt: TGTGCCAGCAGCTTACAGGGGACGGACTATGGCTACACCTTC